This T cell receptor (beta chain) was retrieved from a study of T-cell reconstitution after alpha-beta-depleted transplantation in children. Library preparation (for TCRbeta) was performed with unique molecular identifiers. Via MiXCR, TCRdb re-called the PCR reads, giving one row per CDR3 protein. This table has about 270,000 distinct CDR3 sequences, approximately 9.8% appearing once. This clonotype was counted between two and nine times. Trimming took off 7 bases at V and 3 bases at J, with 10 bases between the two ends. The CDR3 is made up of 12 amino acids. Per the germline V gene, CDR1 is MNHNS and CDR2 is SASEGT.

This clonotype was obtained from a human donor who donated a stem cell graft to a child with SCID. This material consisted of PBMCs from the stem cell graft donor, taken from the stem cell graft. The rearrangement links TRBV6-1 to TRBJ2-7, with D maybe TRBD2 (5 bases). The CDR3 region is CASNEGFYEQYF. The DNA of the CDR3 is TGTGCCAGCAATGAGGGTTTCTACGAGCAGTACTTC.